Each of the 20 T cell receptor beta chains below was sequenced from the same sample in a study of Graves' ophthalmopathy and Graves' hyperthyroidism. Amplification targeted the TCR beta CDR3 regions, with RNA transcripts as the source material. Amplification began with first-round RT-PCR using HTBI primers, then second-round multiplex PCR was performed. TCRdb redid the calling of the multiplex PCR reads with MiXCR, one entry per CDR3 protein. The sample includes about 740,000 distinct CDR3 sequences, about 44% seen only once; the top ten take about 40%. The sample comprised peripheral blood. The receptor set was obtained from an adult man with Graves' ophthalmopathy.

The CDR3: CASSFKGGATSEQYF. The CDR3 region has the DNA TGTGCCAGCAGCTTTAAGGGAGGGGCCACGTCCGAGCAGTACTTC. The rearrangement uses TRBV16 and TRBJ2-7, with 7 bases matching TRBD2. V shed 5 bases and J 6 bases; nucleotides not matched to a gene: 13. Germline CDR1 is KGHSY and CDR2 is FQNENV. The CDR3 loop spans 15 amino acids.

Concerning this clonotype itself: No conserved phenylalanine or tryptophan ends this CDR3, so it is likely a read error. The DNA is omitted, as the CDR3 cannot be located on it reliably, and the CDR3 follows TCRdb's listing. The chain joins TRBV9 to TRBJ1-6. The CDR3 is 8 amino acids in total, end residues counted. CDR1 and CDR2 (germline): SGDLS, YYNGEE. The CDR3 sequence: CASSGQIQ.

The CDR3 DNA sequence: TGTGCCAGCAGCCAAAGCCGGGTCACCAACTATGGCTACACCTTC. It yields the protein CASSQSRVTNYGYTF. The chain is built from TRBV9 and TRBJ1-2; D gene uncertain. The germline CDR1 and CDR2 sequences are SGDLS and YYNGEE. This CDR3 is 15 amino acids long. V gave up 4 bases and J gave up 2 bases, with 15 bases separating them.

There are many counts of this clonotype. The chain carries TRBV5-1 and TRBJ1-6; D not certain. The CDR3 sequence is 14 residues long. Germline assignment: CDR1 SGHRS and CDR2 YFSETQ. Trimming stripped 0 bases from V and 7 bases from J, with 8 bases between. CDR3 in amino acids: CASSLDARNSPLHF. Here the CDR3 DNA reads TGCGCCAGCAGCTTGGATGCCAGAAATTCACCCCTCCACTTT.

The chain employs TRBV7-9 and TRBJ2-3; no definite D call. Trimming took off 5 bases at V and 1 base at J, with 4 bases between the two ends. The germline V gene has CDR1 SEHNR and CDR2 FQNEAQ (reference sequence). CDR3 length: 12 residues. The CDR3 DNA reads TGTGCCAGCAGCGGACGCACAGATACGCAGTATTTT. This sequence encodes CASSGRTDTQYF.

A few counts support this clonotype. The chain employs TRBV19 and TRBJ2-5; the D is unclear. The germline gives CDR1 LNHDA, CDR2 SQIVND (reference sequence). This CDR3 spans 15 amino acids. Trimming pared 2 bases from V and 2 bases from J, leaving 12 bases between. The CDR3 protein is CASSINGRRQETQYF. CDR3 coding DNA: TGTGCCAGTAGTATAAATGGACGTAGACAAGAGACCCAGTACTTC.

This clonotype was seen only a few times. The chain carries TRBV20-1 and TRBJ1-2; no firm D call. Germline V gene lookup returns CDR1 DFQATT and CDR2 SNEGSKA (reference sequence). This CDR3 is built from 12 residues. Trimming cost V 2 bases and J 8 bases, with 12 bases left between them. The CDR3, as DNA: TGCAGTGCTAGACCAGACCCGAGGGGCTACACCTTC. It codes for CSARPDPRGYTF.

CDR3 amino acids: CASRRRGSDYTF. CDR3 nucleotides: TGTGCCAGCAGGAGGAGGGGTAGTGACTACACCTTC. V gene TRBV25-1 combines with J gene TRBJ1-2; the D gene is possibly TRBD1 (5 bases). V lost 6 bases and J 10 bases, leaving 15 bases between the germline ends. Germline CDR1 reads MGHDK; CDR2 reads SYGVNS. The CDR3 has 12 amino acids.

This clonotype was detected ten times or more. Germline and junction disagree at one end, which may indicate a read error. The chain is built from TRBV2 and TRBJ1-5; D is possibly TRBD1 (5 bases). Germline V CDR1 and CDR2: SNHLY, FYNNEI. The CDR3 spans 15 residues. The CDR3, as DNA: TGTGCCAGCAGAGAAGGGACCATAAGCAATCAGCCCCAGCATTTT. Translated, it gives CASREGTISNQPQHF.

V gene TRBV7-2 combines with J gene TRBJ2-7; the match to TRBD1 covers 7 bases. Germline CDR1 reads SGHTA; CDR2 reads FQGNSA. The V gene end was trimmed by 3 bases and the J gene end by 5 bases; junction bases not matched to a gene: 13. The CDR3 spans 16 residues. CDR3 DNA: TGTGCCAGCAGCTTCCAATCCGGGACAGTCCGGGACGAGCAGTACGTC. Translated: CASSFQSGTVRDEQYV.

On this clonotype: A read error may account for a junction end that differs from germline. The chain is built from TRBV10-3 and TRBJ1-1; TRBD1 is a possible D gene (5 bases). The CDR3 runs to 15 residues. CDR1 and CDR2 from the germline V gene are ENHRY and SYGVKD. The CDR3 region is CASSYNGGDNTEAFF. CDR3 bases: TGTGCCAGCAGTTATAACGGGGGAGATAACACTGAAGCTTTCTTT.

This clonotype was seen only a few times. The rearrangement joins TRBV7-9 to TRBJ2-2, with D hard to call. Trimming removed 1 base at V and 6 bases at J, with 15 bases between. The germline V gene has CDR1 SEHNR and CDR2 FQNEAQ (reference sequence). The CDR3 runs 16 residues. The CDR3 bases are TGTGCCAGCAGCTTAGTTGGGGAATCATCCCCCGGGGAGCTGTTTTTT. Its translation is CASSLVGESSPGELFF.

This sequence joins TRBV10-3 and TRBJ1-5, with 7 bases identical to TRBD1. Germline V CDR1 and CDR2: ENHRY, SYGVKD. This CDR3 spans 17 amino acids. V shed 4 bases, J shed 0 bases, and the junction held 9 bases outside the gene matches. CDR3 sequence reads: CAISGQGTASSNQPQHF. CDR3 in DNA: TGTGCCATCAGTGGGCAAGGGACAGCCTCTAGCAATCAGCCCCAGCATTTT.

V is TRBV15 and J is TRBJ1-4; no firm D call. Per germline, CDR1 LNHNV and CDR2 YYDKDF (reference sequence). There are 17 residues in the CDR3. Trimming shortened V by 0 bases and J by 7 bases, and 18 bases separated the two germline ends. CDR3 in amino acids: CATSRDRRGSHLEKLFF. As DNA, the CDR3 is TGTGCCACCAGCAGAGATCGACGGGGAAGCCACCTTGAAAAACTGTTTTTT.

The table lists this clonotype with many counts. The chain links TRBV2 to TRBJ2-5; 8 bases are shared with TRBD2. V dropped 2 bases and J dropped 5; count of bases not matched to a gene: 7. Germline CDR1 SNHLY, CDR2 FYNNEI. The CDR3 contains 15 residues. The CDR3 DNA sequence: TGTGCCAGCAGTGAAAGCAGGGGACTAGGGGAGACCCAGTACTTC. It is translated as CASSESRGLGETQYF. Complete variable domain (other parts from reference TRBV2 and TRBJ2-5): EPEVTQTPSHQVTQMGQEVILRCVPISNHLYFYWYRQILGQKVEFLVSFYNNEISEKSEIFDDQFSVERPDGSNFTLKIRSTKLEDSAMYFCASSESRGLGETQYFGPGTRLLVL.

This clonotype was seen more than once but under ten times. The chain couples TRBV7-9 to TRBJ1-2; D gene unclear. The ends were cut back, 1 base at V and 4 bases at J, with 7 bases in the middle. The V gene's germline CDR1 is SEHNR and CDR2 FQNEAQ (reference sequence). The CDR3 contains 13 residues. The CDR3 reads CASSLGTPYGYTF. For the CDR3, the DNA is TGTGCCAGCAGCTTAGGGACGCCCTATGGCTACACCTTC.

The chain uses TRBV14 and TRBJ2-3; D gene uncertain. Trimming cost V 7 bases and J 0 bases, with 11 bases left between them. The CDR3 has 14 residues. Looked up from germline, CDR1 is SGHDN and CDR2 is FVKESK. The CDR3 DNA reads TGTGCCAGCACGAAAGGCACTAGCACAGATACGCAGTATTTT. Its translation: CASTKGTSTDTQYF.

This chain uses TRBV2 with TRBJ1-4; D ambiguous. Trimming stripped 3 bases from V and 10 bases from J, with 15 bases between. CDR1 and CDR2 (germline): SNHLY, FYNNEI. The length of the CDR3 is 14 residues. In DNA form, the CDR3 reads TGTGCCAGCAGTGAGCGGATCCCGGGTGGAAAACTGTTTTTT. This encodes CASSERIPGGKLFF.

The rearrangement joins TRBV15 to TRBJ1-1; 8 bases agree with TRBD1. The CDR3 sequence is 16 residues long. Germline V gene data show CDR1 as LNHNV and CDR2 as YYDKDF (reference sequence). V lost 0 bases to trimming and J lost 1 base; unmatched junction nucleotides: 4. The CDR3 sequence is CATSRDRGTGNTEAFF. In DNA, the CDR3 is TGTGCCACCAGCAGAGATCGAGGGACAGGGAACACTGAAGCTTTCTTT.

The CDR3 loop is CASSYLTDSSGNTIYF. In nucleotides, the CDR3 is TGTGCCAGCAGTTACTTGACCGACAGCTCTGGAAACACCATATATTTT. The V gene is TRBV6-5, the J gene TRBJ1-3, with D tentatively TRBD1 (5 bases). V lost 1 base, J lost 0 bases, and 10 bases lay in between. From germline, CDR1 is MNHEY and CDR2 SVGAGI. CDR3 length: 16 residues.